A selection of T cell receptor beta chains follows, all from one sample in a study of blood T cell repertoires in COVID-19. Some clones are missing from TCRdb's copy, which holds only in-frame ones; the method was immunoSEQ multiplex PCR. This table has more than 200,000 clones, around four fifths appearing once. Material for sequencing was peripheral blood. Receptors were obtained from a woman aged 50 to 60 with acute or convalescent COVID-19. The CDR3 runs from the conserved cysteine through the conserved F or W. The D gene is left open where the match is weak. A row's size may be missing; if present it is once, few, many or a size class.

cdr3_length: 14
d_call: NA
v_call: TRBV7-2
clone_size: NA
j_call: TRBJ1-1
cdr3_nt: TGTGCCAGCAGCGTACGACAGGTAGCCACTGAAGCTTTCTTT
cdr3_aa: CASSVRQVATEAFF

cdr3_length: 13
d_call: NA
v_call: TRBV13
clone_size: NA
j_call: TRBJ2-7
cdr3_nt: TGTGCCAGCAGCTCCGGGAGCCAATACGAGCAGTACTTC
cdr3_aa: CASSSGSQYEQYF

cdr3_length: 14
d_call: TRBD1
v_call: TRBV18
clone_size: NA
j_call: TRBJ2-3
cdr3_nt: TGTGCCAGCTCACCCCGGACAGGGGGAGATACGCAGTATTTT
cdr3_aa: CASSPRTGGDTQYF

cdr3_length: 16
d_call: NA
v_call: TRBV5-4
clone_size: NA
j_call: TRBJ1-6
cdr3_nt: TGTGCCAGCAGCTTGGATCCGTGGGCCCTCAATTCACCCCTCCACTTT
cdr3_aa: CASSLDPWALNSPLHF

cdr3_length: 12
d_call: NA
v_call: TRBV23-1
clone_size: NA
j_call: TRBJ1-2
cdr3_nt: TGCGCCAGCAGTCATGCGGCCAAAGGCTACACCTTC
cdr3_aa: CASSHAAKGYTF

cdr3_length: 14
d_call: TRBD2
v_call: TRBV6-5
clone_size: NA
j_call: TRBJ2-7
cdr3_nt: TGTGCCAGCAGGACGGGACTAGCGGAGGGCGAGCAGTACTTC
cdr3_aa: CASRTGLAEGEQYF

cdr3_length: 15
d_call: TRBD2
v_call: TRBV6-5
clone_size: NA
j_call: TRBJ2-3
cdr3_nt: TGTGCCAGCAGTCCCTCTCTAGCGGGAAGGGATACGCAGTATTTT
cdr3_aa: CASSPSLAGRDTQYF

cdr3_length: 14
d_call: TRBD2
v_call: TRBV19
clone_size: NA
j_call: TRBJ2-1
cdr3_nt: TGTGCCAGTAGTAAAATAGCGGGTTCCAGTGAGCAGTTCTTC
cdr3_aa: CASSKIAGSSEQFF

cdr3_length: 15
d_call: NA
v_call: TRBV27
clone_size: NA
j_call: TRBJ2-2
cdr3_nt: TGTGCCAGCAGTTTATCCAGGGTTGAGGCCGGGGAGCTGTTTTTT
cdr3_aa: CASSLSRVEAGELFF

cdr3_length: 17
d_call: TRBD2
v_call: TRBV4-1
clone_size: NA
j_call: TRBJ2-5
cdr3_nt: TGCGCCAGCAGCCAAGAGGTAGAACTAGCGGGAGGAGAGACCCAGTACTTC
cdr3_aa: CASSQEVELAGGETQYF

cdr3_length: 14
d_call: NA
v_call: TRBV19
clone_size: NA
j_call: TRBJ2-7
cdr3_nt: TGTGCCAGTAGTGCCAGGGTTGGGATCTACGAGCAGTACTTC
cdr3_aa: CASSARVGIYEQYF

cdr3_length: 14
d_call: TRBD1
v_call: TRBV10-2
clone_size: NA
j_call: TRBJ2-7
cdr3_nt: TGCGCCAGCACCCAAGGGACAGGGGGCTACGAGCAGTACTTC
cdr3_aa: CASTQGTGGYEQYF

cdr3_length: 13
d_call: NA
v_call: TRBV11-2
clone_size: NA
j_call: TRBJ1-2
cdr3_nt: TGTGCCAGCGGCAGGAGCGACAGAAGCGGCTACACCTTC
cdr3_aa: CASGRSDRSGYTF

cdr3_length: 16
d_call: NA
v_call: TRBV3-1/TRBV3-2
clone_size: once
j_call: TRBJ2-1
cdr3_nt: TGTGCCAGCAGCCATTTGTCGAGGGCGAGGTACAATGAGCAGTTCTTC
cdr3_aa: CASSHLSRARYNEQFF

cdr3_length: 12
d_call: NA
v_call: TRBV25-1
clone_size: NA
j_call: TRBJ2-1
cdr3_nt: TGTGCCAGCAGTGAAGGAAGGGGGGAGCAGTTCTTC
cdr3_aa: CASSEGRGEQFF

cdr3_length: 14
d_call: TRBD2
v_call: TRBV2
clone_size: NA
j_call: TRBJ2-5
cdr3_nt: TGTGCCAGCTCGGGGGGAGGGGACCAAGAGACCCAGTACTTC
cdr3_aa: CASSGGGDQETQYF

cdr3_length: 12
d_call: NA
v_call: TRBV14
clone_size: NA
j_call: TRBJ2-7
cdr3_nt: TGTGCCAGCAGCTACGGCGGGTACGAGCAGTACTTC
cdr3_aa: CASSYGGYEQYF

cdr3_length: 14
d_call: NA
v_call: TRBV18
clone_size: once
j_call: TRBJ2-1
cdr3_nt: TGTGCCAGCTCACTCTCTAGCCGGAGCGATGAGCAGTTCTTC
cdr3_aa: CASSLSSRSDEQFF

cdr3_length: 18
d_call: TRBD2
v_call: TRBV10-3
clone_size: NA
j_call: TRBJ2-3
cdr3_nt: TGTGCCATCAGTGAGCCGGGACTAGCGGGAGGGAGCACAGATACGCAGTATTTT
cdr3_aa: CAISEPGLAGGSTDTQYF

cdr3_length: 16
d_call: TRBD1
v_call: TRBV2
clone_size: few
j_call: TRBJ2-3
cdr3_nt: TGTGTCAGCAGTCCCGGGACAGGGGGCCCCACAGATACGCAGTATTTT
cdr3_aa: CVSSPGTGGPTDTQYF

cdr3_length: 16
d_call: TRBD1
v_call: TRBV5-1
clone_size: NA
j_call: TRBJ1-4
cdr3_nt: TGCGCCAGCAGCCCGACAGGGGAAGCAACTAATGAAAAACTGTTTTTT
cdr3_aa: CASSPTGEATNEKLFF

cdr3_length: 15
d_call: TRBD2
v_call: TRBV3-1/TRBV3-2
clone_size: once
j_call: TRBJ2-5
cdr3_nt: TGTGCCAGCAGCTCCTGGCGGGAGGGCAGAGAGACCCAGTACTTC
cdr3_aa: CASSSWREGRETQYF

cdr3_length: 15
d_call: NA
v_call: TRBV15
clone_size: NA
j_call: TRBJ1-5
cdr3_nt: TGTGCCACCAGCAGAGACCAGGGTGGCAATCAGCCCCAGCATTTT
cdr3_aa: CATSRDQGGNQPQHF

cdr3_length: 13
d_call: NA
v_call: TRBV27
clone_size: NA
j_call: TRBJ1-2
cdr3_nt: TGTGCCAGCAGCCCTAGGCGGGGAGGAGGCTACACCTTC
cdr3_aa: CASSPRRGGGYTF

cdr3_length: 14
d_call: NA
v_call: TRBV19
clone_size: NA
j_call: TRBJ2-7
cdr3_nt: TGTGCCAGTAGCAACTCCGCAGGGTCCTACGAGCAGTACTTC
cdr3_aa: CASSNSAGSYEQYF

cdr3_length: 14
d_call: TRBD2
v_call: TRBV3-1/TRBV3-2
clone_size: NA
j_call: TRBJ2-5
cdr3_nt: TGTGCCAGCACCGCGGGCGGGAGGTCTTCCGCCCAGTACTTC
cdr3_aa: CASTAGGRSSAQYF

cdr3_length: 15
d_call: TRBD1
v_call: TRBV5-1
clone_size: NA
j_call: TRBJ2-7
cdr3_nt: TGCGCCAGCAGCGGGGGGACAGGGCCCCTCTTGGAGCAGTACTTC
cdr3_aa: CASSGGTGPLLEQYF

cdr3_length: 17
d_call: TRBD1
v_call: TRBV14
clone_size: NA
j_call: TRBJ2-3
cdr3_nt: TGTGCCAGCAGCCAAGGTCGACCGGGACAGGGGGCAAATACGCAGTATTTT
cdr3_aa: CASSQGRPGQGANTQYF

cdr3_length: 12
d_call: TRBD1
v_call: TRBV28
clone_size: NA
j_call: TRBJ2-7
cdr3_nt: TGTGCCAGCGCTACAGGGGTCTCCGAGCAGTACTTC
cdr3_aa: CASATGVSEQYF

cdr3_length: 15
d_call: TRBD1
v_call: TRBV6-6
clone_size: once
j_call: TRBJ1-4
cdr3_nt: TGTGCCAGCAGTGGCAGACAGGGTATTAGTGAAAAACTGTTTTTT
cdr3_aa: CASSGRQGISEKLFF

cdr3_length: 15
d_call: TRBD2
v_call: TRBV4-2
clone_size: NA
j_call: TRBJ2-2
cdr3_nt: TGTGCCAGCAGCCAAGTGGGGGGACTAGCGGGGGAGCTGTTTTTT
cdr3_aa: CASSQVGGLAGELFF

cdr3_length: 15
d_call: TRBD2
v_call: TRBV18
clone_size: NA
j_call: TRBJ2-1
cdr3_nt: TGTGCCAGCTCACCCCTACTAGCGGGAGGGGGTGAGCAGTTCTTC
cdr3_aa: CASSPLLAGGGEQFF

cdr3_length: 14
d_call: TRBD1
v_call: TRBV15
clone_size: NA
j_call: TRBJ1-5
cdr3_nt: TGTGCCACCAGCAGTAGGGGGCCAGATCAGCCCCAGCATTTT
cdr3_aa: CATSSRGPDQPQHF

cdr3_length: 13
d_call: TRBD2
v_call: TRBV29-1
clone_size: NA
j_call: TRBJ2-1
cdr3_nt: TGCAGCGCGGGGAGGGTAGTCGACAATGAGCAGTTCTTC
cdr3_aa: CSAGRVVDNEQFF

cdr3_length: 13
d_call: TRBD1
v_call: TRBV3-1/TRBV3-2
clone_size: NA
j_call: TRBJ2-7
cdr3_nt: TGTGCCAGCAGCCAAGGGACAGGGGGGGAGCAGTACTTC
cdr3_aa: CASSQGTGGEQYF

cdr3_length: 17
d_call: NA
v_call: TRBV19
clone_size: many
j_call: TRBJ1-1
cdr3_nt: TGTGCCAGTAGTATCCCGACTCCGAGGTCCATGAACACTGAAGCTTTCTTT
cdr3_aa: CASSIPTPRSMNTEAFF

cdr3_length: 14
d_call: NA
v_call: TRBV28
clone_size: once
j_call: TRBJ1-4
cdr3_nt: TGTGCCAGCAGTACGACAGGCCGAAATGAAAAACTGTTTTTT
cdr3_aa: CASSTTGRNEKLFF

cdr3_length: 16
d_call: TRBD2
v_call: TRBV7-9
clone_size: NA
j_call: TRBJ2-1
cdr3_nt: TGTGCCAGCAGCTTAGTCTGGGCCTATGGGGGGGATGAGCAGTTCTTC
cdr3_aa: CASSLVWAYGGDEQFF

cdr3_length: 14
d_call: NA
v_call: TRBV30
clone_size: NA
j_call: TRBJ2-1
cdr3_nt: TGTGCCTGGAGTAATGCGGTATTCCCGGGGGAGCAGTTCTTC
cdr3_aa: CAWSNAVFPGEQFF

cdr3_length: 16
d_call: TRBD1
v_call: TRBV7-2
clone_size: NA
j_call: TRBJ2-1
cdr3_nt: TGTGCCAGCAGCCCCCTACGGCCGGGACAGGGAAATGAGCAGTTCTTC
cdr3_aa: CASSPLRPGQGNEQFF

cdr3_length: 15
d_call: TRBD1
v_call: TRBV7-9
clone_size: once
j_call: TRBJ2-1
cdr3_nt: TGTGCCAGCAGCCGATTGGGACAGGGTGACCATGAGCAGTTCTTC
cdr3_aa: CASSRLGQGDHEQFF